This T cell receptor (beta chain) was identified during a study of blood T cell repertoires in COVID-19. This clone was recorded a few times. Looked up from germline, CDR1 is ENHRY and CDR2 is SYGVKD. The V segment lost 0 bases and the J segment 1 base; nucleotides outside the gene matches: 7. The CDR3 spans 17 residues. The method was immunoSEQ multiplex PCR; TCRdb's version includes in-frame clones alone and lacks a portion of them. The data show around 250,000 clones, almost 90% seen once. The rearrangement joins TRBV10-3 to TRBJ2-7, with 9 bases fitting TRBD1. The source is a woman in her fifties or sixties with COVID-19, enrolled during active disease. Input material: peripheral blood. This chain's CDR3 is CAISESAGGTGSYEQYF. CDR3 DNA: TGTGCCATCAGTGAGTCGGCTGGGGGGACAGGGTCCTACGAGCAGTACTTC.